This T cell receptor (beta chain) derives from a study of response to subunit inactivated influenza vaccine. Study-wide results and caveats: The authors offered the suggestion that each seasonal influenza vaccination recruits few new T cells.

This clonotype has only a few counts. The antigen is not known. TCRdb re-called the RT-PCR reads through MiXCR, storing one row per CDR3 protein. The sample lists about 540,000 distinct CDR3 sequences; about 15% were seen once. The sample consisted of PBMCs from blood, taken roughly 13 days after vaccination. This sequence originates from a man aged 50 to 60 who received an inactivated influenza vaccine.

CDR3 nucleotide sequence: TGTGCCAGCAGCCCGATTGGACTAGCCAATGAGCAGTTCTTC. Its translation is CASSPIGLANEQFF. V and J are TRBV7-8 and TRBJ2-1, with 8 bases that match TRBD2. Per germline, CDR1 SGHVS and CDR2 FQNEAQ. Trimming took 5 bases from V and 6 from J; bases not matched to a gene: 6. The CDR3 has 14 amino acids.